This is a list of T cell receptor beta chains from one sample in a study of HIV-infected children after antiretroviral therapy interruption. A single record per CDR3 protein comes from TCRdb applying MiXCR to the 3' RACE reads. The sample lists 40,000 to 55,000 distinct CDR3 sequences; around 4.1% were seen once. Sequenced material: CD45RA+ CD4+ T cells from PBMCs, pooled from several time points, taken from a donor given antiretroviral therapy, either interrupted or continuous. These receptors all stem from a pool of human donors with HIV. The CDR3 runs from the conserved cysteine through the conserved F or W. A D gene is named only where the DNA matches it firmly. Size is omitted from some rows. Given values are once, few, many or a class for expanded clones.

j_call	cdr3_length	d_call	clone_size	v_call	cdr3_aa	cdr3_nt
TRBJ2-3	12	-	many	TRBV28	CASNDAPDTQYF	TGTGCCAGCAACGATGCCCCAGATACGCAGTATTTT
TRBJ2-6	17	TRBD1	few	TRBV5-1	CASSEQGVRTGANVLTF	TGCGCCAGCAGTGAACAGGGGGTACGGACTGGGGCCAACGTCCTGACTTTC
TRBJ2-7	13	TRBD1	many	TRBV7-8	CASSRDRVGEQYF	TGTGCCAGCAGCCGGGACAGGGTTGGCGAGCAGTACTTC
TRBJ2-7	12	-	many	TRBV20-1	CSANVLGYEQYF	TGCAGTGCTAACGTTTTAGGCTACGAGCAGTACTTC
TRBJ2-5	13	TRBD2	many	TRBV11-2	CASSLRGGETQYF	TGTGCCAGCAGCTTACGGGGGGGTGAGACCCAGTACTTC
TRBJ2-6	17	-	many	TRBV28	CASYPGLAFSGANVLTF	TGTGCCAGCTACCCTGGTTTGGCCTTCTCTGGGGCCAACGTCCTGACTTTC
TRBJ2-7	14	-	many	TRBV2	CASRWTESSYEQYF	TGTGCCAGCAGATGGACGGAAAGCTCCTACGAGCAGTACTTC
TRBJ1-5	14	TRBD1	many	TRBV15	CATSRQGGNQPQHF	TGTGCCACCAGCAGACAGGGGGGCAATCAGCCCCAGCATTTT
TRBJ2-1	15	-	-	TRBV2	CASSEGEAAADEQFF	TGTGCCAGCAGTGAAGGGGAGGCTGCGGCGGATGAGCAGTTCTTC
TRBJ1-6	14	-	many	TRBV6-9	CASSPGGEGPPLHF	TGTGCCAGCTCCCCCGGAGGGGAGGGTCCACCCCTCCACTTT
TRBJ1-1	17	TRBD1	many	TRBV18	CASSWETGRSMNTEAFF	TGTGCCAGCTCCTGGGAGACAGGGCGATCCATGAACACTGAAGCTTTCTTT
TRBJ1-1	14	-	many	TRBV11-2	CASSLITTGTEAFF	TGTGCCAGCAGCTTAATCACCACGGGCACTGAAGCTTTCTTT
TRBJ2-7	12	-	many	TRBV28	CASSLLGNEQYF	TGTGCCAGCAGTCTCCTTGGGAACGAGCAGTACTTC
TRBJ2-5	11	-	many	TRBV20-1	CSAREKETQYF	TGCAGTGCTAGAGAAAAAGAGACCCAGTACTTC
TRBJ2-3	19	-	many	TRBV10-3	CAISERALGTGSKTDTQYF	TGTGCCATCAGTGAGAGGGCATTGGGGACGGGTTCAAAAACAGATACGCAGTATTTT
TRBJ1-3	14	-	many	TRBV28	CASSLGGSGNTIYF	TGTGCCAGCAGTTTGGGCGGCTCTGGAAACACCATATATTTT
TRBJ1-5	13	-	many	TRBV12-3/TRBV12-4	CASSSLGGQPQHF	TGTGCCAGCAGTTCCCTCGGTGGGCAGCCCCAGCATTTT
TRBJ2-1	15	TRBD2	many	TRBV7-9	CASSQGPAGDDEQFF	TGTGCCAGCAGCCAAGGCCCAGCGGGGGACGATGAGCAGTTCTTC
TRBJ2-7	15	TRBD2	-	TRBV12-3/TRBV12-4	CASSPASGRSYEQYF	TGTGCCAGCAGCCCCGCTAGCGGCAGATCCTACGAGCAGTACTTC